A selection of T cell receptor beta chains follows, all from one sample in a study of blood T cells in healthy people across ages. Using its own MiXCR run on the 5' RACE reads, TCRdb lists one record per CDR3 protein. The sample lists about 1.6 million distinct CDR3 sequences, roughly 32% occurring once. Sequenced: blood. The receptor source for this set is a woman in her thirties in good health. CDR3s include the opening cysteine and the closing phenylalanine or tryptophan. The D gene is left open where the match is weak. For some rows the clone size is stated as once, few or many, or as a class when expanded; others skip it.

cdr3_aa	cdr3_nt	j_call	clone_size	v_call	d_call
CASSLVSGNEETQYF	TGCGCCAGCAGCTTGGTTAGCGGGAACGAAGAGACCCAGTACTTC	TRBJ2-5	NA	TRBV5-1	TRBD2
CAKTQPNLGGAAQYF	TGTGCCAAAACCCAACCCAATCTTGGAGGGGCAGCCCAGTACTTC	TRBJ2-5	NA	TRBV7-3	NA
CASRSSGGPDEQYF	TGTGCCAGCAGGAGTAGCGGGGGGCCTGACGAGCAGTACTTC	TRBJ2-7	NA	TRBV7-3	TRBD2
CAFGLAVLDNEQFF	TGTGCCTTCGGACTAGCGGTTCTCGACAATGAGCAGTTCTTC	TRBJ2-1	NA	TRBV30	TRBD2
CASSPLRTEAFF	TGTGCCAGCAGCCCCCTGCGAACTGAAGCTTTCTTT	TRBJ1-1	NA	TRBV28	NA
CASSQSERGNQPQHF	TGTGCCAGCAGCCAAAGTGAAAGGGGAAACCAGCCCCAGCATTTT	TRBJ1-5	NA	TRBV16	NA
CASSSPWSTDTQYF	TGTGCCAGCAGTTCCCCTTGGAGCACAGATACGCAGTATTTT	TRBJ2-3	few	TRBV27	NA
CASSQDGLAGGTQYF	TGCGCCAGCAGCCAAGATGGACTAGCGGGAGGCACCCAGTACTTC	TRBJ2-5	NA	TRBV4-1	TRBD2
CASSHPGTGGEMAFF	TGTGCCAGCAGCCACCCCGGGACAGGGGGCGAGATGGCTTTCTTT	TRBJ1-1	few	TRBV28	TRBD1
CASRTSGAPQETQYF	TGTGCCAGCAGGACTAGCGGAGCACCCCAAGAGACCCAGTACTTC	TRBJ2-5	few	TRBV2	TRBD2
CASRQDSSYDEQFF	TGTGCCAGCAGACAAGATAGCTCCTACGATGAGCAGTTCTTC	TRBJ2-1	NA	TRBV6-6	NA
CASSEGQGSYEQYF	TGTGCCAGCAGCGAGGGACAGGGGTCATACGAGCAGTACTTC	TRBJ2-7	many	TRBV9	TRBD1
CASSLMSGTGTYEQYF	TGTGCCAGCAGCTTAATGTCCGGGACAGGGACCTACGAGCAGTACTTC	TRBJ2-7	NA	TRBV7-9	TRBD1
CAWSDIPGGPPYEQYF	TGTGCCTGGAGCGATATTCCAGGGGGCCCCCCCTACGAGCAGTACTTC	TRBJ2-7	NA	TRBV30	TRBD1
CASSLRSSPTARNEQFF	TGTGCCAGCAGCTTAAGGTCATCACCAACGGCGCGGAATGAGCAGTTCTTC	TRBJ2-1	NA	TRBV7-2	NA
CASSQVFRTNYGYTF	TGCGCCAGCAGCCAAGTTTTCAGGACTAACTATGGCTACACCTTC	TRBJ1-2	few	TRBV4-1	NA
CASSLDTYPAGDTQYF	TGCGCCAGCAGCTTGGATACATATCCGGCCGGAGATACGCAGTATTTT	TRBJ2-3	NA	TRBV5-1	NA
CASSRSGIRADTQYF	TGTGCCAGCAGCCGTAGCGGGATACGGGCAGATACGCAGTATTTT	TRBJ2-3	NA	TRBV7-2	TRBD2
CASSVGRHNEQFF	TGTGCCAGCAGCGTTGGCAGGCACAATGAGCAGTTCTTC	TRBJ2-1	NA	TRBV9	NA
CASSGLAGGMNEQFF	TGCGCCAGCAGCGGACTAGCGGGAGGTATGAATGAGCAGTTCTTC	TRBJ2-1	few	TRBV10-2	TRBD2
CASSWGASSSYGYTF	TGTGCCAGCAGCTGGGGGGCTTCCTCAAGCTATGGCTACACCTTC	TRBJ1-2	few	TRBV7-9	NA
CASSPLARNEQFF	TGTGCCAGCAGCCCACTCGCCCGAAATGAGCAGTTCTTC	TRBJ2-1	many	TRBV3-1	NA
CASSPVKGGGYTF	TGTGCCAGCAGCCCAGTGAAGGGCGGGGGCTACACCTTC	TRBJ1-2	NA	TRBV7-9	NA
CSVVPGGGGDTQYF	TGCAGCGTTGTCCCGGGAGGGGGGGGCGATACGCAGTATTTT	TRBJ2-3	many	TRBV29-1	TRBD2
CASSAGASTDTQYF	TGTGCCAGCAGTGCGGGGGCAAGCACAGATACGCAGTATTTT	TRBJ2-3	few	TRBV27	NA
CSVGTQSGGGKNERFF	TGCAGCGTCGGAACTCAGAGCGGAGGCGGTAAGAATGAACGGTTCTTC	TRBJ2-1	NA	TRBV29-1	NA
CASSLRGGHLSYEQYF	TGTGCCAGCAGTTTACGTGGGGGACACCTTAGCTACGAGCAGTACTTC	TRBJ2-7	NA	TRBV12-3/TRBV12-4	NA
CASSLGQAGHNEQFF	TGTGCCAGCAGTTTAGGACAGGCGGGCCACAATGAGCAGTTCTTC	TRBJ2-1	NA	TRBV12-3/TRBV12-4	NA
CSAPDRGRRNQPQHF	TGCAGTGCCCCGGACAGGGGTCGTAGAAATCAGCCCCAGCATTTT	TRBJ1-5	few	TRBV20-1	TRBD1
CASSHTGTRTGHEQFF	TGTGCCAGCAGCCATACCGGGACTCGCACCGGACATGAGCAGTTCTTC	TRBJ2-1	NA	TRBV3-1	NA
CASSLAPGRRVGYTF	TGTGCCAGCAGCTTAGCGCCAGGGAGGCGGGTTGGCTACACCTTC	TRBJ1-2	NA	TRBV7-2	NA
CASSFGGTGGDTQYF	TGTGCCAGCAGTTTTGGAGGGACAGGGGGAGATACGCAGTATTTT	TRBJ2-3	NA	TRBV28	TRBD1
CASSLFFGEKLFF	TGTGCCAGCAGTTTATTCTTCGGAGAAAAACTGTTTTTT	TRBJ1-4	few	TRBV27	NA
CASSFTDRMSGSYEQYF	TGTGCCAGCAGTTTCACCGACAGGATGAGCGGGTCCTACGAGCAGTACTTC	TRBJ2-7	NA	TRBV27	NA
CASSSGTRYEQYF	TGTGCCAGCAGCTCTGGAACCAGATACGAGCAGTACTTC	TRBJ2-7	NA	TRBV5-6	NA
CASSRDRAYSPLHF	TGCGCCAGCAGCCGAGACAGGGCTTATTCACCCCTCCACTTT	TRBJ1-6	few	TRBV4-1	TRBD1
CALAADTQYF	TGTGCCTTGGCGGCAGATACGCAGTATTTT	TRBJ2-3	NA	TRBV30	NA
CSAGDTSGANVLTF	TGCAGTGCTGGAGATACCTCTGGGGCCAACGTCCTGACTTTC	TRBJ2-6	NA	TRBV20-1	NA
CSARAARPGEYEQFF	TGCAGTGCTAGAGCCGCGCGGCCAGGGGAATATGAGCAGTTCTTC	TRBJ2-1	few	TRBV20-1	NA
CSSIGATGELFF	TGCTCCTCAATCGGGGCCACCGGGGAGCTGTTTTTT	TRBJ2-2	few	TRBV29-1	NA
CAGLWGQGLNEQFF	TGTGCCGGCTTATGGGGGCAAGGTTTGAATGAGCAGTTCTTC	TRBJ2-1	NA	TRBV27	NA
CASSRSAGIHNEQFF	TGTGCCAGCAGTAGATCAGCGGGAATTCACAATGAGCAGTTCTTC	TRBJ2-1	few	TRBV7-3	TRBD2
CASRQGSSEQYF	TGTGCCAGCAGACAGGGATCTAGCGAGCAGTACTTC	TRBJ2-7	NA	TRBV3-1	NA
CASSRTTGKGYEQYF	TGCGCCAGCAGTCGGACTACCGGGAAGGGATACGAGCAGTACTTC	TRBJ2-7	few	TRBV4-1	NA
CACSPGESSTDTQYF	TGTGCCTGCAGCCCCGGGGAATCTAGCACAGATACGCAGTATTTT	TRBJ2-3	NA	TRBV7-8	NA
CASIDRRERYNEQFF	TGTGCCAGCATCGACAGGCGGGAGAGATACAATGAGCAGTTCTTC	TRBJ2-1	few	TRBV6-2/TRBV6-3	NA